These 18 T cell receptor beta chains were all obtained from the same sample, sequenced in a study of blood T cell repertoires in COVID-19. Libraries were prepared by immunoSEQ multiplex PCR; TCRdb keeps only in-frame clonotypes and omits some of them. The sample consists of 400,000 to 500,000 clones, about 88% of them appearing once. The sample comprised PBMCs or T cells enriched from blood (not recorded which). All receptors come from a woman aged 18-35 years who had been exposed to COVID-19.

The CDR3 coding sequence is TGTGCCAGCAGTTCGGGACAGATAGAAGAGACCCAGTACTTC. Encoded protein: CASSSGQIEETQYF. The chain has TRBV28 and TRBJ2-5; 7 nucleotides match TRBD1. The CDR3 consists of 14 residues. Trimming at V came to 4 bases and at J to 3 bases, leaving 5 bases not matched to a gene. The germline V gene encodes CDR1 MDHEN and CDR2 SYDVKM. The whole variable domain, remainder taken from reference TRBV28 and TRBJ2-5, is DVKVTQSSRYLVKRTGEKVFLECVQDMDHENMFWYRQDPGLGLRLIYFSYDVKMKEKGDIPEGYSVSREKKERFSLILESASTNQTSMYLCASSSGQIEETQYFGPGTRLLVL.

The chain combines TRBV13 with TRBJ2-7, with 7 bases identical to TRBD2. Germline CDR1 and CDR2: PRHDT and FYEKMQ (reference sequence). Trimming removed 3 bases from V and 2 bases from J; junction bases left unmatched: 13. The CDR3 has 17 amino acids. Written as DNA, the CDR3 is TGTGCCAGCAGCTTTCGGACCAGGGAGGGCAGGACCTACGAGCAGTACTTC. It encodes CASSFRTREGRTYEQYF.

The chain combines TRBV6-5 with TRBJ2-1, with 9 bases lining up with TRBD2. There are 12 residues in the CDR3. Per the germline V gene, CDR1 is MNHEY and CDR2 is SVGAGI. The V and J ends lost 3 bases and 15 bases, in that order; junction bases with no gene match: 6. CDR3 nucleotides: TGTGCCAGCAGTTATTCCCTAGCGGGATGGTTCTTC. Its translation is CASSYSLAGWFF.

The genes are TRBV28 and TRBJ2-2, with 8 bases that match TRBD1. The V gene end was trimmed by 5 bases and the J gene end by 7 bases; junction bases not matched to a gene: 12. The V gene's germline CDR1 is MDHEN and CDR2 SYDVKM. This CDR3 region has 16 residues. DNA for the CDR3: TGTGCCAGCAGTCCGCGGACAGGGTCCAGAGGCGGGGAGCTGTTTTTT. Residues: CASSPRTGSRGGELFF.

V gene TRBV18 combines with J gene TRBJ1-1; a weak D match, TRBD1 (6 bases). Deletions cut 4 bases from V and 1 base from J, with 13 bases between. Germline V gene data show CDR1 as KGHSH and CDR2 as LQKENI. This CDR3 contains 15 residues. The CDR3 reads CASSRPGQANTEAFF. In DNA, the CDR3 is TGTGCCAGCTCACGTCCGGGACAAGCGAACACTGAAGCTTTCTTT.

The rearrangement joins TRBV7-9 to TRBJ2-1, with D maybe TRBD2 (6 bases). This CDR3 is built from 15 residues. The V and J ends lost 5 bases and 6 bases respectively, with 17 bases between them. Germline V gene sequence: CDR1 SEHNR, CDR2 FQNEAQ (reference sequence). Written as DNA, the CDR3 is TGTGCCAGCAGCGCGGGACCTTCCAGCCCCAATGAGCAGTTCTTC. Translation gives CASSAGPSSPNEQFF.

The chain carries TRBV7-2 and TRBJ2-3, with 9 bases identical to TRBD1. Trimming cost V 5 bases and J 3 bases; bases outside gene matches: 6. CDR1 is SGHTA, CDR2 FQGNSA, per germline. There are 15 residues in the CDR3. In DNA form, the CDR3 reads TGTGCCAGCAGCGGGGGGACAGGGCCGACAGATACGCAGTATTTT. Translating gives CASSGGTGPTDTQYF.

The genes are TRBV7-2 and TRBJ2-4; D is unresolved. V was shortened by 1 base and J by 0 bases, with 10 bases between the two germline ends. The germline V gene encodes CDR1 SGHTA and CDR2 FQGNSA. This CDR3 has 16 amino acids. DNA of the CDR3: TGTGCCAGCAGCTTAGAAGCTAACCTAGCCAAAAACATTCAGTACTTC. Amino acids: CASSLEANLAKNIQYF.

The chain couples TRBV3-1 (or the pseudogene TRBV3-2) to TRBJ2-1; TRBD1 matches at 10 bases. The CDR3 consists of 17 residues. V lost 1 base and J lost 5; bases outside the gene matches: 8. Germline CDR1 LGHDT, CDR2 YNNKEL (reference sequence). The CDR3 loop is CASSQVLGQGVDNEQFF. CDR3 coding DNA: TGTGCCAGCAGCCAAGTCCTAGGACAGGGGGTCGACAATGAGCAGTTCTTC.

On this clone itself: Other DNA sequences in the sample encode the same CDR3. The chain uses TRBV7-9 and TRBJ2-7; TRBD1 is a possible D gene (5 bases). Trimming left V 3 bases short and J 0 bases short, with 9 bases between. Germline lookup yields CDR1 SEHNR and CDR2 FQNEAQ (reference sequence). CDR3 length equals 14 residues. The CDR3 DNA reads TGTGCCAGCAGCTTGGGGCAGGTCTCCTACGAGCAGTACTTC. Encoded protein: CASSLGQVSYEQYF.

The chain is built from TRBV10-1 and TRBJ2-6, with a weak D call TRBD1 (5 bases). V dropped 7 bases and J dropped 0 bases, with 16 bases sitting between them. Germline V gives CDR1 WNHNN, CDR2 SYGVQD (reference sequence). The CDR3 covers 17 residues. The CDR3 nucleotides are TGCGCCAGCACGACAGCCCCCTTGAGCTCTGGGGCCAACGTCCTGACTTTC. Its protein product is CASTTAPLSSGANVLTF.

The chain carries TRBV5-4 and TRBJ2-7; TRBD1 might be the D (6 bases). Deletions cut 4 bases from V and 0 bases from J, with 14 bases between. Germline assignment: CDR1 SGHNT and CDR2 YYREEE (reference sequence). This CDR3 region has 15 residues. The DNA of the CDR3 is TGTGCCAGCAGCCCGGGAACAGGGTACTCCTACGAGCAGTACTTC. Protein product: CASSPGTGYSYEQYF.

The chain employs TRBV29-1 and TRBJ2-7; 8 nucleotides line up with TRBD1. The CDR3 extends over 13 amino acids. Germline-derived CDR1 and CDR2 are SQVTM and ANQGSEA. After removal of 3 bases from V and 7 bases from J, the junction contained 8 bases not matched to a gene. The chain's CDR3 is CSVDLGQAAEQYF. The CDR3 DNA reads TGCAGCGTTGACTTGGGACAGGCCGCAGAGCAGTACTTC.

V gene TRBV5-1 combines with J gene TRBJ1-4; 7 nucleotides align to TRBD1. Germline V gene lookup returns CDR1 SGHRS and CDR2 YFSETQ. The CDR3 is made up of 14 amino acids. Trimming cost V 7 bases and J 0 bases; bases outside gene matches: 3. The DNA for the CDR3 is TGCGCCAGCGGGGACAGTCCAACTAATGAAAAACTGTTTTTT. Translating gives CASGDSPTNEKLFF.

The V and J genes are TRBV28 and TRBJ1-2; 8 nucleotides align to TRBD1. Per the germline V gene, CDR1 is MDHEN and CDR2 is SYDVKM. Germline trimming cut 5 bases from V and 4 bases from J; bases unmatched to any gene: 6. This CDR3 comprises 14 residues. CDR3 sequence: CASSLQGALYGYTF. The CDR3 DNA reads TGTGCCAGCAGTCTCCAGGGGGCTCTCTATGGCTACACCTTC.

This chain links TRBV19 with TRBJ2-5; D is perhaps TRBD1 (6 bases). CDR3 length equals 14 residues. Per the germline V gene, CDR1 is LNHDA and CDR2 is SQIVND (reference sequence). Trimming removed 1 base from V and 8 bases from J, with 14 bases in between. For the CDR3, the DNA is TGTGCCAGTAGTATAGGATCTGGGACAAGCACCCAGTACTTC. This translates into CASSIGSGTSTQYF.

The rearrangement joins TRBV3-1 (or the pseudogene TRBV3-2) to TRBJ1-5; D is uncertain. The CDR3 totals 15 residues. The V gene's germline CDR1 is LGHDT and CDR2 YNNKEL (reference sequence). Trimming left V 4 bases short and J 1 base short, with 11 bases between. The CDR3 reads CASSLAPGSNQPQHF. CDR3 in DNA: TGTGCCAGCAGCCTTGCTCCCGGGAGCAATCAGCCCCAGCATTTT.

A few counts support this clone. J is TRBJ2-3 and V is TRBV18; unclear D gene. Germline lookup yields CDR1 KGHSH and CDR2 LQKENI. The CDR3 is made up of 19 amino acids. Deletions cut 0 bases from V and 0 bases from J, with 19 bases between. The CDR3 DNA reads as TGTGCCAGCTCACCACCGAATCGCAAATCTCTGACTAGCACAGATACGCAGTATTTT. It is translated as CASSPPNRKSLTSTDTQYF.